The present T cell receptor beta chain was sequenced within a study of blood T cell repertoires in COVID-19. Across the study: Samples representing acute and convalescent COVID-19 were sourced from the United States, Italy and Spain.

V was trimmed by 3 bases and J by 0 bases, leaving 9 bases between them. Per the germline V gene, CDR1 is KGHSH and CDR2 is LQKENI. The CDR3 consists of 14 residues. Original analysis: Amplification with reference gene primers provided the estimates of nucleated cell counts. Profiling relied on immunoSEQ multiplex PCR, and the TCRdb table lists in-frame clones only, not all of them. From that table come the V and J calls and clone size; the DNA was used to work out D and trimming. Among 220,000 or so clones listed, 82% were seen once. This clone has more than one count but fewer than ten. V usage is TRBV18 and J usage is TRBJ2-7; D unresolved. Sample: peripheral blood. This TCR came from an elderly woman with acute or convalescent COVID-19. CDR3 sequence (DNA): TGTGCCAGCTCACCTTCCCTCAGCTCCTACGAGCAGTACTTC. It yields the protein CASSPSLSSYEQYF.